One sample yielded the 23 T cell receptor beta chains listed below, sequenced in a study of shared clonotypes between healthy human individuals. Positively selected for CCR7, the CD45RO-negative cells used as naive CD8 cells excluded terminally differentiated effector memory CD45RA+ cells. Profiling relied on immunoSEQ multiplex PCR, and the TCRdb table lists in-frame clones only, not all of them. Of about 580,000 clones listed, 98% are singletons. Sequenced material: naive CD8+ T cells sorted from blood. These receptors were collected from a man aged 25 to 40 in good health.

V usage is TRBV28 and J usage is TRBJ2-1, with a possible D match to TRBD2 (6 bases). V lost 2 bases and J lost 5, with 10 bases in between. CDR3 size: 14 residues. The V gene's germline CDR1 is MDHEN and CDR2 SYDVKM. The chain's CDR3 is CASSLTSSNNEQFF. For the CDR3, the DNA is TGTGCCAGCAGTTTAACTAGCTCGAACAATGAGCAGTTCTTC.

The J gene is TRBJ2-7, the V gene TRBV15, with D hard to call. V gave up 0 bases and J gave up 3 bases, with 6 bases separating them. Per germline, CDR1 LNHNV and CDR2 YYDKDF (reference sequence). The CDR3 length is 13 residues. CDR3 sequence reads: CATSRDQGYEQYF. Written as DNA, the CDR3 is TGTGCCACCAGCAGAGATCAAGGCTACGAGCAGTACTTC.

The CDR3 reads CSVERGRYTEAFF. CDR3 DNA: TGCAGCGTTGAGAGGGGACGGTACACTGAAGCTTTCTTT. The rearrangement joins TRBV29-1 to TRBJ1-1; D possibly corresponds to TRBD1 (5 bases). The germline V gene encodes CDR1 SQVTM and CDR2 ANQGSEA. The V end lost 3 bases, the J end lost 3 bases, and 11 bases lay between the germline ends. The CDR3 extends over 13 amino acids.

Concerning this clone itself: This same CDR3 is encoded by further DNA sequences in the sample. The chain recombines TRBV11-3 with TRBJ2-1; D unresolved. The germline V gene encodes CDR1 SGHNT and CDR2 YENEEA. V was shortened by 0 bases and J by 6 bases, with 3 bases between the two germline ends. The CDR3 contains 12 residues. The DNA of the CDR3 is TGTGCCAGCAGCTTAGACAGCAATGAGCAGTTCTTC. This codes for CASSLDSNEQFF.

This chain connects TRBV19 to TRBJ2-1, with D unresolved. Trimming cost V 1 base and J 4 bases, with 8 bases left between them. The CDR3 has 14 amino acids. From germline, CDR1 is LNHDA and CDR2 SQIVND (reference sequence). CDR3 sequence: CASSIGVEYNEQFF. The CDR3 nucleotides read TGTGCCAGTAGTATAGGGGTGGAGTACAATGAGCAGTTCTTC.

This chain connects TRBV7-2 to TRBJ2-7, with 9 bases identical to TRBD2. This CDR3 is built from 15 residues. V trimming: 1 base; J trimming: 5 bases; junction bases outside the gene matches: 6. Looked up from germline, CDR1 is SGHTA and CDR2 is FQGNSA. In DNA, the CDR3 is TGTGCCAGCAGCTTAGGAGCGGGAGGTCCCCACGAGCAGTACTTC. Translated: CASSLGAGGPHEQYF.

This chain connects TRBV9 to TRBJ2-5, with 14 bases fitting TRBD2. This CDR3 spans 19 amino acids. From germline, CDR1 is SGDLS and CDR2 YYNGEE. V lost 0 bases, J lost 5 bases, and 12 bases stayed unmatched. The CDR3, as DNA: TGTGCCAGCAGCGTAGGACCGGGGACTAGCGGGAGTCTTAGCGAGACCCAGTACTTC. Protein sequence: CASSVGPGTSGSLSETQYF.

With respect to this clone: The same CDR3 arises from other DNA sequences in this sample as well. The CDR3 sequence: CASSSRGYEQYF. CDR3 bases: TGTGCCAGCAGCTCTAGGGGCTACGAGCAGTACTTC. The gene calls are TRBV7-9 and TRBJ2-7; D perhaps matches TRBD1 (5 bases). Trimming removed 4 bases at V and 3 bases at J, with 7 bases between. The CDR3 is 12 residues long. CDR1 is SEHNR and CDR2 is FQNEAQ in the germline V gene (reference sequence).

The V gene is TRBV7-9, the J gene TRBJ1-2; D ambiguous. Deletions cut 5 bases from V and 4 bases from J, with 11 bases between. This CDR3 spans 13 amino acids. CDR1 SEHNR and CDR2 FQNEAQ come from the germline V gene (reference sequence). The CDR3 bases are TGTGCCAGCAGCAACTCCGGAGTCTATGGCTACACCTTC. Encoded protein: CASSNSGVYGYTF.

This chain joins TRBV19 and TRBJ1-5; unclear D gene. V was cut by 1 base and J by 0 bases, with 10 bases left in between. Germline CDR1 reads LNHDA; CDR2 reads SQIVND (reference sequence). The CDR3 runs to 16 residues. The CDR3 sequence: CASSIGGPYSNQPQHF. The CDR3 DNA follows: TGTGCCAGTAGTATAGGCGGGCCTTATAGCAATCAGCCCCAGCATTTT.

V usage is TRBV5-1 and J usage is TRBJ2-1; tentatively, D is TRBD2 (6 bases). V gave up 9 bases and J gave up 0 bases, with 19 bases separating them. Germline V gives CDR1 SGHRS, CDR2 YFSETQ. This CDR3 is 16 amino acids long. As DNA, the CDR3 is TGCGCCACTTCGAAGAGCGGGCAGGGCTCCTACAATGAGCAGTTCTTC. As protein: CATSKSGQGSYNEQFF.

This chain uses TRBV25-1 with TRBJ1-1; the D gene is possibly TRBD1 (6 bases). The CDR3 consists of 15 residues. Germline-derived CDR1 and CDR2 are MGHDK and SYGVNS. The germline V and J ends were trimmed by 1 base and 5 bases, with 14 bases remaining between them. The chain's CDR3 is CASSELQGHGTEAFF. CDR3 in DNA: TGTGCCAGCAGTGAATTGCAGGGGCACGGGACTGAAGCTTTCTTT.

The chain employs TRBV5-5 and TRBJ2-5; 7 positions agree with TRBD1. The CDR3 totals 14 residues. CDR1 is SGHKS, CDR2 YYEKEE, per germline (reference sequence). Trimming at V came to 1 base and at J to 5 bases, leaving 5 bases not matched to a gene. The CDR3 sequence: CASSLLGGPETQYF. CDR3 bases: TGTGCCAGCAGCTTGTTAGGGGGCCCGGAGACCCAGTACTTC.

The gene calls are TRBV29-1 and TRBJ1-3, with D hard to call. The length of the CDR3 is 13 residues. V lost 1 base and J lost 1, with 5 bases in between. Germline lookup yields CDR1 SQVTM and CDR2 ANQGSEA. The CDR3 DNA reads as TGCAGCGTTGAAGCAGGATCTGGAAACACCATATATTTT. Translation: CSVEAGSGNTIYF.

The chain combines TRBV11-2 with TRBJ2-7, with D maybe TRBD2 (6 bases). Between the trimmed V and J ends, which lost 5 bases and 3 bases, there was a span of 11 bases. Germline CDR1 and CDR2: SGHAT and FQNNGV. CDR3 length equals 13 residues. CDR3 bases: TGTGCCAGCAGCGCTCCCGGGGGCTACGAGCAGTACTTC. Encoded protein: CASSAPGGYEQYF.

The J gene is TRBJ2-1, the V gene TRBV15; a possible D gene is TRBD1 (6 bases). V was trimmed by 6 bases and J by 6 bases, leaving 12 bases between them. Germline assignment: CDR1 LNHNV and CDR2 YYDKDF (reference sequence). The CDR3 extends over 13 amino acids. The CDR3 loop reads CATRPTGLNEQFF. CDR3 nucleotide sequence: TGTGCCACCAGGCCTACAGGGCTCAATGAGCAGTTCTTC.

The chain employs TRBV27 and TRBJ2-2, with D unresolved. From germline, CDR1 is MNHEY and CDR2 SMNVEV (reference sequence). Trimming shortened V by 5 bases and J by 3 bases, and 7 bases separated the two germline ends. This CDR3 comprises 13 residues. CDR3 bases: TGTGCCAGCAGTCGTGGGGACACCGGGGAGCTGTTTTTT. Amino acids: CASSRGDTGELFF.

The rearrangement joins TRBV5-5 to TRBJ1-3; no clear D. Per germline, CDR1 SGHKS and CDR2 YYEKEE (reference sequence). The CDR3 has 14 residues. V was trimmed by 1 base and J by 8 bases, leaving 13 bases between them. The chain's CDR3 is CASSLNHGGDTIYF. The CDR3 DNA is TGTGCCAGCAGCTTGAATCACGGAGGAGACACCATATATTTT.

The chain recombines TRBV6-4 with TRBJ2-1, with D possibly TRBD2 on 5 matching bases. The V and J ends lost 3 bases and 5 bases respectively, with 8 bases between them. This CDR3 comprises 13 residues. Germline CDR1 and CDR2: MRHNA and SNTAGT. The CDR3 DNA sequence: TGTGCCAGCAGTGATGGACTGGACAATGAGCAGTTCTTC. Its protein product is CASSDGLDNEQFF.

The chain employs TRBV4-1 and TRBJ2-3; 8 bases are shared with TRBD2. The V gene end was trimmed by 4 bases and the J gene end by 6 bases; junction bases not matched to a gene: 12. Germline CDR1 MGHRA, CDR2 YSYEKL. This CDR3 spans 16 amino acids. CDR3 bases: TGCGCCAGCAGCCGCGGGGATATAGCGGGATTGGATACGCAGTATTTT. Translated: CASSRGDIAGLDTQYF.

This sequence joins TRBV6-5 and TRBJ2-7; 9 bases are a match to TRBD2. Germline CDR1 is MNHEY and CDR2 is SVGAGI. The CDR3 spans 13 residues. After removal of 6 bases from V and 5 bases from J, the junction contained 5 bases not matched to a gene. CDR3 in DNA: TGTGCCAGCAGCGGGACTAGCCGCCACGAGCAGTACTTC. As protein: CASSGTSRHEQYF.

V gene TRBV27 combines with J gene TRBJ2-7, with D perhaps TRBD2 (6 bases). Germline values: CDR1 MNHEY, CDR2 SMNVEV (reference sequence). Trimming cost V 7 bases and J 3 bases, with 19 bases left between them. The CDR3 runs to 15 residues. CDR3 region: CASTRRGAPSYEQYF. In nucleotides, the CDR3 is TGTGCCAGCACAAGACGCGGGGCACCCAGCTACGAGCAGTACTTC.

The chain combines TRBV15 with TRBJ1-4, with D perhaps TRBD1 (6 bases). The CDR3 loop spans 13 amino acids. Trimming removed 3 bases at V and 8 bases at J, with 10 bases between. Germline assignment: CDR1 LNHNV and CDR2 YYDKDF (reference sequence). CDR3 in amino acids: CATSRVQGEKLFF. The DNA of the CDR3 is TGTGCCACCAGCAGGGTACAGGGAGAAAAACTGTTTTTT.